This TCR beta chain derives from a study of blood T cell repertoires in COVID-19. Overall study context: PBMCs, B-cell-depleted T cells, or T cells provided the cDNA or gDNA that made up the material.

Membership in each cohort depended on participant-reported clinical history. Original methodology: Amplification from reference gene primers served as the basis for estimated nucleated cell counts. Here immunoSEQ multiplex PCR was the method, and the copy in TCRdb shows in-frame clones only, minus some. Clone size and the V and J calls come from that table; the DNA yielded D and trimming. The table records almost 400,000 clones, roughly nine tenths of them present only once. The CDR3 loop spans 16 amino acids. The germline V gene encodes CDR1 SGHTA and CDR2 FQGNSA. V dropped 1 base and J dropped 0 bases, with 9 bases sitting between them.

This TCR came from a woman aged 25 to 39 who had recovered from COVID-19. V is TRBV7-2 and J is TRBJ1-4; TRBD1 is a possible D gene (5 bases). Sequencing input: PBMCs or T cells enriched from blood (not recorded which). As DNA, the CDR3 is TGTGCCAGCAGCTTAGACAGGCTGGCAACTAATGAAAAACTGTTTTTT. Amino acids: CASSLDRLATNEKLFF.